The T cell receptor beta chain described here comes from a study of T cells in localized non-small cell lung cancer. The study, taken as a whole, reports: Sequencing was limited to one tumor region, leaving the possibility of heterogeneity open.

Data came from immunoSEQ multiplex PCR; TCRdb stores just in-frame clones and leaves some out. The sample includes 15,000 to 25,000 clones, roughly 80% of them seen just once. V gave up 0 bases and J gave up 5 bases; unmatched junction bases: 5. The CDR3 has 15 amino acids. The germline V gene encodes CDR1 SGHRS and CDR2 YFSETQ. As for this clone: Its antigen is not identified.

The chain couples TRBV5-1 to TRBJ2-5; 9 bases line up with TRBD1. This receptor was identified in a man aged 40 to 69 with stage I lung adenocarcinoma. The input for sequencing was peripheral blood, taken before any cancer treatment. CDR3 loop: CASSLVTGGSETQYF. Written as DNA, the CDR3 is TGCGCCAGCAGCTTGGTAACAGGGGGCAGTGAGACCCAGTACTTC.